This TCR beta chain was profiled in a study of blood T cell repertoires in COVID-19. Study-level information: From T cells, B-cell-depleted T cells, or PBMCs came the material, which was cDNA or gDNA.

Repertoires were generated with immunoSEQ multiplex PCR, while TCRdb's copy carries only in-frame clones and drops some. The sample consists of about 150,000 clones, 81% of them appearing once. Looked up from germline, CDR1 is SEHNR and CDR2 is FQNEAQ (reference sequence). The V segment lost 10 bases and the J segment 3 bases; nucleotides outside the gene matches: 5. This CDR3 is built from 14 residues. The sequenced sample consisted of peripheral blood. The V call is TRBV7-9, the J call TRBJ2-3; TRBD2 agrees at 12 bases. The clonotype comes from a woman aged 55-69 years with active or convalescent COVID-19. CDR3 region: CATTTSGGTDTQYF. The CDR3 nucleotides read TGTGCCACCACGACTAGCGGGGGAACAGATACGCAGTATTTT.